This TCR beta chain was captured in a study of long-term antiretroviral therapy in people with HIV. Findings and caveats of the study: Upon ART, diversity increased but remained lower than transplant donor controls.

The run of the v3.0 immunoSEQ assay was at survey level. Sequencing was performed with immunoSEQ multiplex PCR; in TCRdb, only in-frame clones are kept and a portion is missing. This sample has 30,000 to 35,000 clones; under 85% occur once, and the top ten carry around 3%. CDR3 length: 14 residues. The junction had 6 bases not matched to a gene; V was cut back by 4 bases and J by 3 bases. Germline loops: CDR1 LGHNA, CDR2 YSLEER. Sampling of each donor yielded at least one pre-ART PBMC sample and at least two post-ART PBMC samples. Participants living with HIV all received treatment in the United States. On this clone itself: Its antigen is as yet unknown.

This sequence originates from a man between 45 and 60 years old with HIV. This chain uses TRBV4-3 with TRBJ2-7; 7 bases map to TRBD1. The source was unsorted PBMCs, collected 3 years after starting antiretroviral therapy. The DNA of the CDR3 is TGCGCCAGCAGCCCGGGACAGAGGGACTACGAGCAGTACTTC. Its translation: CASSPGQRDYEQYF.